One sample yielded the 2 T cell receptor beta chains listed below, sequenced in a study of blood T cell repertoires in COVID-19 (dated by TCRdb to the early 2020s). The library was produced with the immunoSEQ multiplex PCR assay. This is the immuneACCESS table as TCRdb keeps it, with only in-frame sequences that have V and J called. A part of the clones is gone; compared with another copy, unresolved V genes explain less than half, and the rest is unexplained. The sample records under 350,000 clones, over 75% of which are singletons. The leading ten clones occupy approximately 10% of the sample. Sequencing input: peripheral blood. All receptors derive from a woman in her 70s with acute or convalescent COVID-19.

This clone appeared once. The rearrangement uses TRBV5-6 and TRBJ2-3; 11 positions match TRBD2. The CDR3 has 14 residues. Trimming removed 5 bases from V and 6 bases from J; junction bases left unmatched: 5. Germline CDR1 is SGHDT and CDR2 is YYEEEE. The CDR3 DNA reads TGTGCCAGCAGAACCCTAGCGGGGGGCGATACGCAGTATTTT. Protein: CASRTLAGGDTQYF.

CDR3 region: CASSYAMTGAYEQYF. DNA of the CDR3: TGTGCCAGCAGTTACGCAATGACCGGGGCCTACGAGCAGTACTTC. The chain joins TRBV6-5 to TRBJ2-7; maybe TRBD2 (5 bases). The CDR3 totals 15 residues. Germline values: CDR1 MNHEY, CDR2 SVGAGI. V lost 2 bases and J 2 bases, leaving 13 bases between the germline ends.